Given below is one T cell receptor (beta chain) in context. Sequencing depth was up to 500,000 reads per sample. Some clones are missing from TCRdb's copy, which holds only in-frame ones; the method was immunoSEQ multiplex PCR. The table records some 25,000 clones, approximately 71% of them present only once. The data belong to a study of pediatric ulcerative colitis. Overall study context: Most patients had pancolitis, and two had left-sided colitis.

The rectum was sampled with one to two pinch biopsies at colonoscopy. Sequencing input: gut tissue. The source of this sequence is a boy between 10 and 17 years old with severe ulcerative colitis.

The CDR3 loop reads CASSEMRGSGANVLTF. DNA of the CDR3: TGTGCCAGCAGTGAAATGCGGGGCTCTGGGGCCAACGTCCTGACTTTC. This chain connects TRBV6-1 to TRBJ2-6, with a possible D match to TRBD2 (6 bases). The CDR3 runs 16 residues. CDR1 and CDR2 from the germline V gene are MNHNS and SASEGT. Trimming removed 2 bases at V and 0 bases at J, with 8 bases between.